The 6 T cell receptor beta chains reported below all come from one sample, sequenced in a study of T cells after yellow fever vaccination. TCRdb ran MiXCR on the 5' RACE reads and lists one entry per CDR3 protein. The top ten clones hold around 16% of a sample with more than 450,000 distinct CDR3 sequences, 21% of them seen once. Sequences were derived from PBMCs, sampled more than 20 days after the first yellow fever vaccination. These receptors originate from a man younger than 35 who received the YFV17D yellow fever vaccine.

The gene calls are TRBV15 and TRBJ1-2; D unresolved. CDR1 is LNHNV and CDR2 is YYDKDF in the germline V gene (reference sequence). The V and J ends lost 0 bases and 2 bases respectively, with 4 bases between them. This CDR3 is 13 amino acids long. The CDR3 is CATSRDPNYGYTF. The CDR3 DNA sequence: TGTGCCACCAGCAGAGACCCCAACTATGGCTACACCTTC.

This clonotype was seen a handful of times. The rearrangement uses TRBV3-1 and TRBJ2-3, with TRBD1 matching 10 bases. The germline V gene encodes CDR1 LGHDT and CDR2 YNNKEL (reference sequence). J was trimmed by 0 bases and V by 4 bases; bases with no gene match: 1. This CDR3 has 15 amino acids. CDR3 residues: CASSRQGASTDTQYF. The CDR3 nucleotides are TGTGCCAGCAGCCGACAGGGGGCTAGCACAGATACGCAGTATTTT.

This chain links TRBV5-1 with TRBJ2-1, with unresolved D. CDR3 length equals 15 residues. V lost 2 bases and J 4 bases, leaving 13 bases between the germline ends. CDR1 is SGHRS, CDR2 YFSETQ, per germline. The CDR3 reads CASSFGVLSYNEQFF. The CDR3 bases are TGCGCCAGCAGCTTTGGTGTGTTGAGTTACAATGAGCAGTTCTTC.

The sample holds a few counts of this clonotype. The chain has TRBV4-1 and TRBJ2-2; 10 nucleotides align to TRBD1. The CDR3 totals 16 residues. The germline CDR1 and CDR2 sequences are MGHRA and YSYEKL. The V gene end was trimmed by 1 base and the J gene end by 6 bases; junction bases not matched to a gene: 5. This CDR3 is CASSQVGTGAPGELFF. CDR3 DNA sequence: TGCGCCAGCAGCCAAGTGGGGACAGGGGCCCCCGGGGAGCTGTTTTTT.

The rearrangement joins TRBV7-2 to TRBJ2-6, with D perhaps matching TRBD1 (6 bases). V was shortened by 4 bases and J by 2 bases, with 9 bases between the two germline ends. CDR3 length equals 15 residues. Germline loops: CDR1 SGHTA, CDR2 FQGNSA. The CDR3 spells CASSSRQAGANVLTF. Written as DNA, the CDR3 is TGTGCCAGCAGCTCCCGACAGGCTGGGGCCAACGTCCTGACTTTC.

This clonotype occurred a few times. CDR3 in DNA: TGTGCCAGCAGTATCGACAGGGGAGGACAAGCTTTCTTT. Its translation is CASSIDRGGQAFF. The chain links TRBV6-2 or TRBV6-3 to TRBJ1-1, with TRBD1 identical over 8 bases. Germline values: CDR1 MNHEY, CDR2 SVGEGT. The CDR3 sequence is 13 residues long. J lost 9 bases, V lost 5 bases, and 8 bases had no gene match.